Presented here are 30 T cell receptor beta chains from one specimen sequenced in a study of cytomegalovirus exposure and HLA in healthy donors (dated by TCRdb to about 2017). Libraries were constructed by the immunoSEQ multiplex PCR assay. The multiplex PCR relied on a mix of 60 forward primers for TCR Vbeta segments and 13 reverse primers for TCR Jbeta segments. TCRdb carries this immuneACCESS record with in-frame sequences only. Its versions omit some clonotypes, under half of them owing to an unresolved V gene in the studies checked, with the rest unexplained. Recorded for this sample are approximately 290,000 clones; roughly 80% of them occurred a single time. About 0.28% of the sample belongs to the ten largest clones. Sequencing input: PBMCs. Receptors originate from a girl aged 2 to 10 in good health and CMV-seronegative.

In DNA form, the CDR3 reads TGTGCCAGCCCAGGGGGGCTCACAGATACGCAGTATTTT. Protein sequence: CASPGGLTDTQYF. The V gene is TRBV2, the J gene TRBJ2-3; tentative D call: TRBD1 (7 bases). V was clipped by 8 bases and J by 2 bases, with 11 bases between them. CDR1 and CDR2 from the germline V gene are SNHLY and FYNNEI. There are 13 residues in the CDR3.

This clone has more than one count but fewer than ten. This chain connects TRBV5-4 to TRBJ1-1; maybe TRBD1 (6 bases). Germline CDR1 and CDR2: SGHNT and YYREEE (reference sequence). This CDR3 region has 14 residues. Trimming took 6 bases from V and 7 from J, leaving 19 bases between them. CDR3 sequence reads: CASTQAGGRSEAFF. Written as DNA, the CDR3 is TGTGCCAGCACCCAAGCCGGGGGGCGCAGTGAAGCTTTCTTT.

The CDR3, as DNA: TGTGCCAGCAAGATTGGGCTAGCGGGAAGTAGCTACGAGCAGTACTTC. It specifies CASKIGLAGSSYEQYF. The chain uses TRBV28 and TRBJ2-7, with 9 bases matching TRBD2. V shed 7 bases, J shed 3 bases, and the junction held 13 bases outside the gene matches. Germline lookup yields CDR1 MDHEN and CDR2 SYDVKM. The CDR3 extends over 16 amino acids.

The V gene is TRBV7-6, the J gene TRBJ1-6, with TRBD1 matching 8 bases. J gave up 4 bases and V 1 base, and 3 bases lay outside the gene matches. The germline V gene encodes CDR1 SGHVS and CDR2 FNYEAQ. The CDR3 has 16 amino acids. The CDR3 reads CASSLGQGSYNSPLHF. The CDR3, as DNA: TGTGCCAGCAGCTTAGGACAGGGGAGTTATAATTCACCCCTCCACTTT.

V gene TRBV6-6 combines with J gene TRBJ2-7; TRBD1 matches 9 bases. The CDR3 length is 13 residues. CDR1 MNHNY and CDR2 SVGAGI come from the germline V gene (reference sequence). Losses at the gene ends were 4 bases for V and 3 bases for J; bases not matched to a gene: 1. CDR3 loop: CASSWTGDYEQYF. The DNA of the CDR3 is TGTGCCAGCAGTTGGACAGGGGACTACGAGCAGTACTTC.

The chain employs TRBV7-2 and TRBJ2-7; 9 positions match TRBD2. CDR1 is SGHTA, CDR2 FQGNSA, per germline. The trim removed 4 bases at V and 0 bases at J, leaving 4 bases unmatched. The CDR3 spans 15 residues. The CDR3 DNA reads TGTGCCAGCAGCTCCTGGACTAGCGCCTCCTACGAGCAGTACTTC. Its translation: CASSSWTSASYEQYF.

Details on this clone: At one end the junction does not follow the germline gene, possibly because of a read error. CDR3 sequence (DNA): TGTGCCAGCAGCCAAGATTTGTCCCGGGTGTTGTTTTTT. It codes for CASSQDLSRVLFF. This rearrangement joins TRBV4-1 to TRBJ2-2; no definite D call. Germline V gene data show CDR1 as MGHRA and CDR2 as YSYEKL. CDR3 size: 13 residues.

This CDR3 reads CASSQGRGALGAFF. The CDR3 DNA is TGTGCCAGCAGCCAAGGACGGGGGGCTTTGGGAGCTTTCTTT. The chain is built from TRBV14 and TRBJ1-1, with D possibly matching TRBD1 (6 bases). The length of the CDR3 is 14 residues. Trimming removed 1 base at V and 10 bases at J, with 16 bases between. Germline CDR1 reads SGHDN; CDR2 reads FVKESK.

V gene TRBV6-1 combines with J gene TRBJ2-5; perhaps TRBD1 as D (6 bases). CDR3 length equals 15 residues. CDR1 and CDR2 (germline): MNHNS, SASEGT. V gave up 5 bases and J gave up 5 bases, with 18 bases separating them. CDR3 coding DNA: TGTGCCAGCAGTCCCCAGTTGGGGGCATTGGAGACCCAGTACTTC. It translates to CASSPQLGALETQYF.

This clone was counted a single time. The rearrangement joins TRBV6-5 to TRBJ2-7, with D perhaps matching TRBD1 (6 bases). The V gene's germline CDR1 is MNHEY and CDR2 SVGAGI. CDR3 length: 14 residues. Trimming shortened V by 6 bases and J by 5 bases, and 17 bases separated the two germline ends. In nucleotides, the CDR3 is TGTGCCAGCAGGCCCCGGACAGATGGAAACGAGCAGTACTTC. Translating gives CASRPRTDGNEQYF.

The gene calls are TRBV10-3 and TRBJ2-1, with D perhaps TRBD1 (8 bases). The CDR3 loop spans 14 amino acids. Germline V gives CDR1 ENHRY, CDR2 SYGVKD. Trimming cost V 7 bases and J 7 bases, with 17 bases left between them. In DNA form, the CDR3 reads TGTGCCATCACAAGGACAGGGAGGGCGAATGAGCAGTTCTTC. This translates into CAITRTGRANEQFF.

This rearrangement joins TRBV27 to TRBJ1-2, with D maybe TRBD1 (5 bases). Looked up from germline, CDR1 is MNHEY and CDR2 is SMNVEV (reference sequence). CDR3 length: 13 residues. V was trimmed by 2 bases and J by 6 bases, leaving 10 bases between them. This CDR3 reads CASSLAIGDGYTF. Here the CDR3 DNA reads TGTGCCAGCAGTTTAGCGATAGGGGATGGCTACACCTTC.

This chain connects TRBV7-9 to TRBJ2-1; 12 bases are shared with TRBD2. CDR3 length equals 17 residues. From germline, CDR1 is SEHNR and CDR2 FQNEAQ (reference sequence). After removal of 4 bases from V and 7 bases from J, the junction contained 11 bases not matched to a gene. CDR3 protein: CASSWRRGLAGANEQFF. CDR3 nucleotides: TGTGCCAGCAGCTGGCGGCGGGGACTAGCGGGTGCGAATGAGCAGTTCTTC.

The chain has TRBV29-1 and TRBJ2-1, with 7 bases that match TRBD1. The CDR3 spans 17 residues. The V and J ends lost 1 base and 1 base, in that order; junction bases with no gene match: 10. The germline V gene encodes CDR1 SQVTM and CDR2 ANQGSEA. The CDR3 bases are TGCAGCGTTGAAGGGTTAGGGGGCTTTGGATCCTACAATGAGCAGTTCTTC. Translated: CSVEGLGGFGSYNEQFF.

V and J are TRBV7-9 and TRBJ1-2; perhaps TRBD1 as D (6 bases). V lost 5 bases, J lost 12 bases, and 22 bases lay in between. This CDR3 is 14 amino acids long. CDR1 SEHNR and CDR2 FQNEAQ come from the germline V gene (reference sequence). The CDR3 DNA reads as TGTGCCAGCAGCGCCGGGACTCGAACGGGGGGCCACACCTTC. Encoded protein: CASSAGTRTGGHTF.

V gene TRBV27 combines with J gene TRBJ2-1; D might be TRBD1 (6 bases). The CDR3 sequence is 13 residues long. Germline V CDR1 and CDR2: MNHEY, SMNVEV (reference sequence). The ends were cut back, 3 bases at V and 7 bases at J, with 10 bases in the middle. CDR3 DNA: TGTGCCAGCAGTTTGAGACAGGCGAATGAGCAGTTCTTC. Translation gives CASSLRQANEQFF.

V usage is TRBV6-6 and J usage is TRBJ2-2; D is uncertain. The CDR3 is 13 amino acids. Germline V gives CDR1 MNHNY, CDR2 SVGAGI (reference sequence). Trimming removed 2 bases from V and 6 bases from J, with 7 bases in between. CDR3 sequence reads: CASSYANSGELFF. CDR3 bases: TGTGCCAGCAGTTACGCCAACTCCGGGGAGCTGTTTTTT.

This sequence joins TRBV4-1 and TRBJ2-7; D gene ambiguous. This CDR3 comprises 13 residues. V was clipped by 0 bases and J by 4 bases, with 7 bases between them. Germline values: CDR1 MGHRA, CDR2 YSYEKL. The CDR3 coding sequence is TGCGCCAGCAGCCAAGACCAGGCGTACGAGCAGTACTTC. It codes for CASSQDQAYEQYF.

This clone was recorded only once. The rearrangement uses TRBV10-2 and TRBJ2-7; 9 nucleotides match TRBD2. The CDR3 totals 16 residues. J was trimmed by 4 bases and V by 0 bases; bases with no gene match: 7. Germline V CDR1 and CDR2: WSHSY, SAAADI. This CDR3 reads CASSESGGSGRYEQYF. CDR3 DNA: TGCGCCAGCAGTGAGTCGGGGGGTAGCGGGAGATACGAGCAGTACTTC.

V gene TRBV9 combines with J gene TRBJ2-2; 11 nucleotides agree with TRBD2. The J segment lost 3 bases and the V segment lost 4 bases, leaving 5 bases of the junction unmatched. Germline CDR1 reads SGDLS; CDR2 reads YYNGEE. CDR3 length: 16 amino acids. The CDR3 loop reads CASSISGRAHTGELFF. The CDR3 DNA follows: TGTGCCAGCAGCATTAGCGGGAGGGCCCACACCGGGGAGCTGTTTTTT.

The chain has TRBV5-1 and TRBJ2-5, with 9 bases fitting TRBD1. V shed 2 bases, J shed 0 bases, and the junction held 14 bases outside the gene matches. CDR3 length equals 19 residues. Per germline, CDR1 SGHRS and CDR2 YFSETQ. The CDR3 loop reads CASSLFGDRVLSHQETQYF. The CDR3 DNA is TGCGCCAGCAGCTTATTTGGGGACAGGGTTTTGTCCCACCAAGAGACCCAGTACTTC.

This chain links TRBV11-2 with TRBJ1-2; D is unclear. Trimming took off 5 bases at V and 2 bases at J, with 6 bases between the two ends. This CDR3 comprises 12 residues. Per germline, CDR1 SGHAT and CDR2 FQNNGV. The CDR3 loop is CASSRENYGYTF. The CDR3 nucleotides are TGTGCCAGCAGCCGGGAAAACTATGGCTACACCTTC.

The chain joins TRBV15 to TRBJ2-7, with TRBD1 identical over 9 bases. The CDR3 covers 13 residues. The germline V gene encodes CDR1 LNHNV and CDR2 YYDKDF (reference sequence). V shed 5 bases and J 5 bases; nucleotides not matched to a gene: 4. CDR3 sequence reads: CATSPYRGHEQYF. The DNA for the CDR3 is TGTGCCACCAGCCCGTACAGGGGGCACGAGCAGTACTTC.

The gene calls are TRBV30 and TRBJ2-3, with TRBD2 identical over 8 bases. The V and J ends lost 0 bases and 1 base, in that order; junction bases with no gene match: 9. This CDR3 spans 17 amino acids. Per the germline V gene, CDR1 is GTSNPN and CDR2 is SVGIG (reference sequence). Here the CDR3 DNA reads TGTGCCTGGAGTGTGTTCCGGGGGGGCCCTGGCACAGATACGCAGTATTTT. This gives the protein CAWSVFRGGPGTDTQYF.

The rearrangement links TRBV6-5 to TRBJ2-1; 8 bases are shared with TRBD2. Germline lookup yields CDR1 MNHEY and CDR2 SVGAGI. With 2 bases clipped from V and 8 bases from J, the junction kept 11 bases outside the gene matches. This CDR3 is built from 16 residues. CDR3 DNA: TGTGCCAGCAGTTACGGTGCTCGGGGGGGAGGGGATGAGCAGTTCTTC. It yields the protein CASSYGARGGGDEQFF.

The chain is built from TRBV9 and TRBJ2-5; D call uncertain. The V end lost 4 bases, the J end lost 1 base, and 11 bases lay between the germline ends. CDR1 and CDR2 (germline): SGDLS, YYNGEE. The CDR3 runs 14 residues. In DNA, the CDR3 is TGTGCCAGCAGCCCAATCGACTTCCAAGAGACCCAGTACTTC. It translates to CASSPIDFQETQYF. The variable domain in full, with the rest retrieved from reference TRBV9 and TRBJ2-5, is DSGVTQTPKHLITATGQRVTLRCSPRSGDLSVYWYQQSLDQGLQFLIQYYNGEERAKGNILERFSAQQFPDLHSELNLSSLELGDSALYFCASSPIDFQETQYFGPGTRLLVL.

This sequence joins TRBV2 and TRBJ2-7; D possibly corresponds to TRBD2 (6 bases). This CDR3 has 13 residues. V was trimmed by 7 bases and J by 3 bases, leaving 13 bases between them. The germline CDR1 and CDR2 sequences are SNHLY and FYNNEI. CDR3 in amino acids: CASTGSLNYEQYF. CDR3 nucleotides: TGTGCCAGCACCGGGAGTCTGAACTACGAGCAGTACTTC. Full variable domain (missing parts from reference TRBV2 and TRBJ2-7): EPEVTQTPSHQVTQMGQEVILRCVPISNHLYFYWYRQILGQKVEFLVSFYNNEISEKSEIFDDQFSVERPDGSNFTLKIRSTKLEDSAMYFCASTGSLNYEQYFGPGTRLTVT.

The chain links TRBV14 to TRBJ2-3, with a weak D call TRBD2 (6 bases). Germline CDR1 and CDR2: SGHDN and FVKESK. The CDR3 is 14 residues long. V was trimmed by 6 bases and J by 2 bases, leaving 12 bases between them. The CDR3 here is CASREGTFTDTQYF. The CDR3 DNA reads TGTGCCAGCAGAGAAGGGACTTTCACAGATACGCAGTATTTT.

The chain recombines TRBV27 with TRBJ1-2; perhaps TRBD1 as D (6 bases). Germline loops: CDR1 MNHEY, CDR2 SMNVEV (reference sequence). V was cut by 6 bases and J by 6 bases, with 11 bases left in between. This CDR3 comprises 12 residues. This chain's CDR3 is CASSPRGNGYTF. The CDR3 DNA follows: TGTGCCAGCAGCCCCAGGGGTAATGGCTACACCTTC.

The chain links TRBV6-1 to TRBJ2-7; tentative D call: TRBD2 (6 bases). Germline lookup yields CDR1 MNHNS and CDR2 SASEGT. The CDR3 has 14 residues. The V and J ends lost 4 bases and 0 bases respectively, with 10 bases between them. CDR3 sequence (DNA): TGTGCCAGCAGTGCCGGGGGTGGCTCCTACGAGCAGTACTTC. Its translation: CASSAGGGSYEQYF.